This entry describes one TCR beta chain. The PCR was carried out with 60 Vbeta primers and 13 Jbeta primers. Here immunoSEQ multiplex PCR was the method, and the copy in TCRdb shows in-frame clones only, minus some. This sample has around 200,000 clones, with about 75% found just once. The data were taken from a study of cytomegalovirus exposure and HLA in healthy donors. V was pared by 6 bases and J by 4 bases, with 18 bases between. Germline values: CDR1 SNHLY, CDR2 FYNNEI. The CDR3 runs to 16 residues. Sequencing used PBMCs. The chain has TRBV2 and TRBJ2-2; possible D gene TRBD1, 6 bases. The receptor's source is a male donor in good health and CMV-seronegative. The CDR3 nucleotides read TGTGCCAGCAGCGAACTTACCGGGACACTCACCGGGGAGCTGTTTTTT. Protein: CASSELTGTLTGELFF.